The 26 T cell receptor beta chains listed next were all sequenced from one sample in a study of blood T cell repertoires in COVID-19. Produced via immunoSEQ multiplex PCR; TCRdb's table is partial and in-frame only. The data contain around 90,000 clones, approximately 92% of them singletons. Sequencing was performed on peripheral blood. These receptors were taken from a woman in her fifties or sixties with active COVID-19.

The V and J genes are TRBV29-1 and TRBJ1-2; D gene uncertain. The germline V gene encodes CDR1 SQVTM and CDR2 ANQGSEA. V was shortened by 5 bases and J by 6 bases, with 16 bases between the two germline ends. This CDR3 has 13 residues. Written as DNA, the CDR3 is TGCAGCGTTCCGGGATCTGGGAGAGATGGCTACACCTTC. Its protein is CSVPGSGRDGYTF. Variable domain in full (rest from reference TRBV29-1 and TRBJ1-2): SAVISQKPSRDICQRGTSLTIQCQVDSQVTMMFWYRQQPGQSLTLIATANQGSEATYESGFVIDKFPISRPNLTFSTLTVSNMSPEDSSIYLCSVPGSGRDGYTFGSGTRLTVV.

The chain employs TRBV27 and TRBJ2-1; TRBD1 aligns across 7 bases. The CDR3 has 15 residues. The ends lost 3 bases at V and 0 bases at J; junction bases unmatched: 2. CDR1 MNHEY and CDR2 SMNVEV come from the germline V gene (reference sequence). For the CDR3, the DNA is TGTGCCAGCAGTTTGGGGGACAGCTCCTACAATGAGCAGTTCTTC. Translation gives CASSLGDSSYNEQFF.

The chain carries TRBV18 and TRBJ1-2; D unresolved. From germline, CDR1 is KGHSH and CDR2 LQKENI. The germline V and J ends were trimmed by 3 bases and 8 bases, with 13 bases remaining between them. This CDR3 region has 13 residues. CDR3 residues: CASSPSGYEGYTF. The CDR3 DNA sequence: TGTGCCAGCTCACCTTCAGGTTATGAGGGCTACACCTTC.

The chain employs TRBV7-6 and TRBJ2-5; 14 nucleotides line up with TRBD2. CDR3 length equals 16 residues. After removal of 5 bases from V and 2 bases from J, the junction contained 4 bases not matched to a gene. Germline assignment: CDR1 SGHVS and CDR2 FNYEAQ. DNA of the CDR3: TGTGCCAGCAGCGCGGGACTAGCGGGGGCTCAAGAGACCCAGTACTTC. This gives the protein CASSAGLAGAQETQYF.

This chain uses TRBV6-5 with TRBJ2-4; D is perhaps TRBD1 (6 bases). Germline assignment: CDR1 MNHEY and CDR2 SVGAGI. The CDR3 contains 16 residues. Trimming removed 2 bases from V and 0 bases from J, with 11 bases in between. The CDR3 DNA sequence: TGTGCCAGCAGTTACCACAGGGAGCTAGCCAAAAACATTCAGTACTTC. Translating gives CASSYHRELAKNIQYF.

The chain is built from TRBV29-1 and TRBJ2-7; 9 bases are a match to TRBD1. Germline CDR1 SQVTM, CDR2 ANQGSEA. Unmatched junction bases numbered 9, after V lost 6 bases and J lost 3 bases. The CDR3 runs to 14 residues. CDR3 in amino acids: CSVAVGTGHYEQYF. CDR3 nucleotide sequence: TGCAGCGTCGCAGTGGGGACAGGGCACTACGAGCAGTACTTC.

The chain employs TRBV19 and TRBJ2-5; no firm D call. CDR1 and CDR2 (germline): LNHDA, SQIVND (reference sequence). With 10 bases removed from V and 1 base from J, the gap between germline ends came to 10 bases. This CDR3 is 12 amino acids long. CDR3 sequence reads: CATRDFQETQYF. The DNA of the CDR3 is TGTGCCACCCGAGACTTCCAAGAGACCCAGTACTTC.

The chain uses TRBV7-9 and TRBJ1-1; 9 positions agree with TRBD1. Germline V gene lookup returns CDR1 SEHNR and CDR2 FQNEAQ (reference sequence). The CDR3 extends over 18 amino acids. Trimming removed 5 bases from V and 4 bases from J; junction bases left unmatched: 17. Here the CDR3 DNA reads TGTGCCAGCAGCCCAGCCTTAACAGGGGGCGCCGGGGGCACTGAAGCTTTCTTT. The encoded protein is CASSPALTGGAGGTEAFF.

The J gene is TRBJ1-5, the V gene TRBV19, with 7 bases lining up with TRBD1. V shed 11 bases and J 9 bases; nucleotides not matched to a gene: 13. This CDR3 region has 13 residues. The germline V gene has CDR1 LNHDA and CDR2 SQIVND (reference sequence). In DNA form, the CDR3 reads TGTGCCGCGAGGGGGCAGGGGGTTTCGCCCCAGCATTTT. Its protein product is CAARGQGVSPQHF. The whole variable domain, remainder taken from reference TRBV19 and TRBJ1-5, is DGGITQSPKYLFRKEGQNVTLSCEQNLNHDAMYWYRQDPGQGLRLIYYSQIVNDFQKGDIAEGYSVSREKKESFPLTVTSAQKNPTAFYLCAARGQGVSPQHFGDGTRLSIL.

The chain joins TRBV18 to TRBJ1-1; 7 bases agree with TRBD1. V shed 7 bases and J 6 bases; nucleotides not matched to a gene: 14. Germline V lookup: CDR1 KGHSH, CDR2 LQKENI. The CDR3 contains 15 residues. CDR3 amino acids: CASLWGRQGGSEAFF. CDR3 DNA: TGTGCCAGCTTATGGGGCCGACAGGGAGGCTCTGAAGCTTTCTTT.

The chain combines TRBV11-3 with TRBJ1-1; the match to TRBD1 covers 8 bases. The CDR3 is made up of 14 amino acids. Germline trimming cut 3 bases from V and 5 bases from J; bases unmatched to any gene: 5. Germline V gene data show CDR1 as SGHNT and CDR2 as YENEEA. The CDR3 spells CASSFPDRVTEAFF. The CDR3 DNA is TGTGCCAGCAGCTTCCCGGACAGGGTTACTGAAGCTTTCTTT.

This chain links TRBV11-3 with TRBJ1-6; D gene ambiguous. V was shortened by 5 bases and J by 3 bases, with 8 bases between the two germline ends. Germline CDR1 reads SGHNT; CDR2 reads YENEEA. This CDR3 spans 14 amino acids. CDR3 loop: CASSPLLYNSPLHF. DNA for the CDR3: TGTGCCAGCAGCCCTCTCCTCTATAATTCACCCCTCCACTTT.

CDR3 residues: CASSPSGPLGTEAFF. As DNA, the CDR3 is TGTGCCAGCAGCCCCTCAGGGCCCCTCGGCACTGAAGCTTTCTTT. V usage is TRBV27 and J usage is TRBJ1-1; maybe TRBD1 (5 bases). The length of the CDR3 is 15 residues. Trimming shortened V by 6 bases and J by 4 bases, and 18 bases separated the two germline ends. The germline V gene encodes CDR1 MNHEY and CDR2 SMNVEV (reference sequence).

This chain joins TRBV7-2 and TRBJ1-3, with 8 bases matching TRBD1. J lost 8 bases, V lost 2 bases, and 8 bases had no gene match. From germline, CDR1 is SGHTA and CDR2 FQGNSA. The CDR3 sequence is 15 residues long. Written as DNA, the CDR3 is TGTGCCAGCAGCTTACTAGGGCAGGGGGCAGACACCATATATTTT. This encodes CASSLLGQGADTIYF. Supplemented by reference TRBV7-2 and TRBJ1-3, the full variable domain reads GAGVSQSPSNKVTEKGKDVELRCDPISGHTALYWYRQSLGQGLEFLIYFQGNSAPDKSGLPSDRFSAERTGGSVSTLTIQRTQQEDSAVYLCASSLLGQGADTIYFGEGSWLTVV.

The gene calls are TRBV27 and TRBJ2-7; TRBD1 agrees at 8 bases. The CDR3 extends over 13 amino acids. Trimming at V came to 6 bases and at J to 4 bases, leaving 5 bases not matched to a gene. The germline V gene has CDR1 MNHEY and CDR2 SMNVEV (reference sequence). CDR3 sequence: CASSRDRGYEQYF. The DNA of the CDR3 is TGTGCCAGCAGCCGAGACAGGGGATACGAGCAGTACTTC.

The chain joins TRBV19 to TRBJ2-7, with D uncertain. There are 13 residues in the CDR3. V was cut by 5 bases and J by 6 bases, with 14 bases left in between. Germline loops: CDR1 LNHDA, CDR2 SQIVND (reference sequence). The DNA for the CDR3 is TGTGCCAGTAGTGCATACCCACGGTCCGAGCAGTACTTC. This sequence encodes CASSAYPRSEQYF.

The chain carries TRBV5-4 and TRBJ2-1, with 13 bases aligning to TRBD2. The germline CDR1 and CDR2 sequences are SGHNT and YYREEE (reference sequence). The CDR3 is made up of 17 amino acids. V lost 4 bases and J lost 1; bases outside the gene matches: 5. CDR3 residues: CASSTGLAGVSYNEQFF. The CDR3 nucleotides read TGTGCCAGCAGCACCGGACTAGCGGGAGTTTCCTACAATGAGCAGTTCTTC.

The chain recombines TRBV24-1 with TRBJ1-5; possibly TRBD1 for D (5 bases). CDR1 KGHDR and CDR2 SFDVKD come from the germline V gene. The CDR3 extends over 14 amino acids. V lost 9 bases and J 2 bases, leaving 13 bases between the germline ends. As DNA, the CDR3 is TGTGCCACCGCGGGGGAGGGAGGCAATCAGCCCCAGCATTTT. It encodes CATAGEGGNQPQHF.

The V gene is TRBV19, the J gene TRBJ2-1; 10 bases match TRBD2. CDR1 LNHDA and CDR2 SQIVND come from the germline V gene (reference sequence). The CDR3 is 15 amino acids. Germline trimming cut 7 bases from V and 6 bases from J; bases unmatched to any gene: 9. The CDR3 here is CASNLLAGTPNEQFF. The CDR3 region has the DNA TGTGCCAGTAATCTACTAGCGGGGACACCCAATGAGCAGTTCTTC.

This clone came up once. V usage is TRBV5-4 and J usage is TRBJ1-6; D uncertain. The CDR3 runs to 12 residues. Germline V gene sequence: CDR1 SGHNT, CDR2 YYREEE (reference sequence). V was cut by 3 bases and J by 10 bases, with 8 bases left in between. CDR3 sequence reads: CASSWEASPLHF. The CDR3 nucleotides are TGTGCCAGCAGCTGGGAGGCGTCACCCCTCCACTTT.

The chain combines TRBV11-3 with TRBJ1-5; D not certain. CDR1 and CDR2 from the germline V gene are SGHNT and YENEEA. V lost 0 bases to trimming and J lost 6 bases, with 6 bases between them. This CDR3 has 13 residues. DNA for the CDR3: TGTGCCAGCAGCTTAGAGGGAGCTCAGCCCCAGCATTTT. It is translated as CASSLEGAQPQHF.

The chain joins TRBV19 to TRBJ1-1, with TRBD1 as a possible D gene (5 bases). The CDR3 contains 15 residues. Between the trimmed V and J ends, which lost 5 bases and 7 bases, there was a span of 20 bases. Germline V gives CDR1 LNHDA, CDR2 SQIVND (reference sequence). Written as DNA, the CDR3 is TGTGCCAGTAGTCTTGACATCCAGGGAAGAGGTGAAGCTTTCTTT. Amino acids: CASSLDIQGRGEAFF.

The chain is built from TRBV5-4 and TRBJ2-7; 7 nucleotides line up with TRBD2. Germline assignment: CDR1 SGHNT and CDR2 YYREEE (reference sequence). V lost 1 base and J lost 2; bases outside the gene matches: 9. The CDR3 loop spans 16 amino acids. The CDR3 nucleotides read TGTGCCAGCAGCTTGAGTGGGGGGGGAACCACCTACGAGCAGTACTTC. The encoded protein is CASSLSGGGTTYEQYF.

The chain combines TRBV24-1 with TRBJ1-2; D not certain. CDR3 length: 15 amino acids. Between the trimmed V and J ends, which lost 4 bases and 4 bases, there was a span of 15 bases. CDR1 is KGHDR and CDR2 is SFDVKD in the germline V gene. This chain's CDR3 is CATSDPRHQTYGYTF. The DNA for the CDR3 is TGTGCCACCAGTGACCCAAGACACCAGACCTATGGCTACACCTTC.

This chain uses TRBV19 with TRBJ2-7, with D unclear. The CDR3 loop spans 13 amino acids. CDR1 is LNHDA and CDR2 is SQIVND in the germline V gene (reference sequence). Trimming stripped 1 base from V and 2 bases from J, with 6 bases between. The CDR3 DNA reads TGTGCCAGTAGTATAGGATTAGCCTACGAGCAGTACTTC. Translation gives CASSIGLAYEQYF.

The chain carries TRBV3-1 (or the pseudogene TRBV3-2) and TRBJ2-2, with 13 positions matching TRBD2. Germline values: CDR1 LGHDT, CDR2 YNNKEL (reference sequence). Losses at the gene ends were 4 bases for V and 8 bases for J; bases not matched to a gene: 7. The CDR3 extends over 16 amino acids. The CDR3 region is CASSPGLAGVGGELFF. DNA for the CDR3: TGTGCCAGCAGCCCCGGACTAGCGGGGGTGGGGGGGGAGCTGTTTTTT.